The 19 T cell receptor beta chains presented below share a single source sample, sequenced in a study of cytotoxic CD8 clonotypes in ibrutinib-treated CLL. Method: immunoSEQ multiplex PCR; TCRdb's copy keeps in-frame clones and lacks some. Found here are some 160,000 clones, 81% of them singletons; the top ten hold roughly 2%. This specimen was PBMCs, taken after 12 months of ibrutinib treatment. These TCRs come from a human donor with chronic lymphocytic leukemia.

The chain has TRBV11-3 and TRBJ2-1, with TRBD2 identical over 14 bases. The CDR3 covers 15 residues. Germline V gene data show CDR1 as SGHNT and CDR2 as YENEEA. V shed 10 bases and J 8 bases; nucleotides not matched to a gene: 10. CDR3 sequence reads: CAIPTSGREGHEQFF. The CDR3, as DNA: TGTGCCATCCCGACTAGCGGGAGGGAAGGGCATGAGCAGTTCTTC.

The chain couples TRBV6-6 to TRBJ2-7; 10 nucleotides agree with TRBD2. The CDR3 length is 15 residues. Germline V gives CDR1 MNHNY, CDR2 SVGAGI (reference sequence). Unmatched junction bases numbered 3, after V lost 2 bases and J lost 2 bases. The CDR3 loop reads CASSYQTSGAYEQYF. The CDR3 DNA sequence: TGTGCCAGCAGTTACCAAACTAGCGGGGCCTACGAGCAGTACTTC.

This clone was seen just once. The chain carries TRBV5-6 and TRBJ2-1, with 11 bases aligning to TRBD2. CDR1 SGHDT and CDR2 YYEEEE come from the germline V gene. The CDR3 has 15 amino acids. Trimming removed 4 bases from V and 5 bases from J; junction bases left unmatched: 5. CDR3 coding DNA: TGTGCCAGCAGCCAACCGGGACTAGCGGACAATGAGCAGTTCTTC. Its protein product is CASSQPGLADNEQFF.

Comments on this clone: The same CDR3 is also encoded by other DNA sequences in this sample. The chain joins TRBV18 to TRBJ1-1; possibly TRBD1 for D (6 bases). V lost 3 bases, J lost 2 bases, and 7 bases lay in between. Germline loops: CDR1 KGHSH, CDR2 LQKENI. The CDR3 is made up of 13 amino acids. The CDR3: CASSPGQNTEAFF. CDR3 DNA: TGTGCCAGCTCACCGGGACAAAACACTGAAGCTTTCTTT.

V usage is TRBV6-4 and J usage is TRBJ2-3, with TRBD2 identical over 11 bases. Germline loops: CDR1 MRHNA, CDR2 SNTAGT. This CDR3 spans 16 amino acids. The V gene end was trimmed by 1 base and the J gene end by 1 base; junction bases not matched to a gene: 1. CDR3 loop: CASSDLAGGRTDTQYF. DNA for the CDR3: TGTGCCAGCAGTGACTTAGCGGGAGGGCGCACAGATACGCAGTATTTT.

This clone came up once. This chain uses TRBV2 with TRBJ2-7; 7 bases agree with TRBD2. J gave up 6 bases and V 7 bases, and 15 bases lay outside the gene matches. The length of the CDR3 is 15 residues. From germline, CDR1 is SNHLY and CDR2 FYNNEI. DNA of the CDR3: TGTGCCAGCACCTTGACCGGGACTATCATCGCCGAGCAGTACTTC. Its translation: CASTLTGTIIAEQYF.

On this clone: One end of the junction varies from germline; a read error may be responsible. This sample includes further DNA sequences coding for the same CDR3. This chain joins TRBV28 and TRBJ1-1, with a tentative D call TRBD1 (5 bases). Germline V CDR1 and CDR2: MDHEN, SYDVKM. The CDR3 has 13 amino acids. The CDR3 coding sequence is TGTGCCATCACAGAGGGACTGAACACTGAAGCTTTCTTC. Its translation is CAITEGLNTEAFF. Looking up the rest from reference TRBV28 and TRBJ1-1 gives the full variable domain: DVKVTQSSRYLVKRTGEKVFLECVQDMDHENMFWYRQDPGLGLRLIYFSYDVKMKEKGDIPEGYSVSREKKERFSLILESASTNQTSMYLCAITEGLNTEAFFGQGTRLTVV.

The chain joins TRBV18 to TRBJ2-5, with D perhaps assigned TRBD1 or TRBD2 (5 bases each). The germline gives CDR1 KGHSH, CDR2 LQKENI. The CDR3 totals 17 residues. Trimming removed 3 bases from V and 2 bases from J, with 19 bases in between. The CDR3, as DNA: TGTGCCAGCTCACCGAATCGGGGCAGACCCATTCAAGAGACCCAGTACTTC. Its translation is CASSPNRGRPIQETQYF.

V gene TRBV19 combines with J gene TRBJ1-3, with D tentatively TRBD1 (5 bases). This CDR3 has 14 amino acids. Per germline, CDR1 LNHDA and CDR2 SQIVND (reference sequence). Trimming removed 7 bases at V and 2 bases at J, with 12 bases between. In nucleotides, the CDR3 is TGTGCCAGTATGCAGGGTACGACTGGAAACACCATATATTTT. Protein: CASMQGTTGNTIYF.

This chain links TRBV27 with TRBJ2-2, with TRBD1 matching over 7 bases. The germline V gene encodes CDR1 MNHEY and CDR2 SMNVEV (reference sequence). The CDR3 sequence is 15 residues long. V shed 6 bases and J 3 bases; nucleotides not matched to a gene: 7. The CDR3 spells CASSRDRVDTGELFF. The CDR3 DNA reads TGTGCCAGCAGCCGAGACAGGGTGGACACCGGGGAGCTGTTTTTT.

This chain connects TRBV18 to TRBJ2-3; possible D gene TRBD2, 6 bases. V lost 1 base, J lost 2 bases, and 10 bases lay in between. Germline CDR1 is KGHSH and CDR2 is LQKENI. CDR3 length: 15 residues. In nucleotides, the CDR3 is TGTGCCAGCTCACCACGGGGGGTGGTCACAGATACGCAGTATTTT. It is translated as CASSPRGVVTDTQYF.

This chain joins TRBV28 and TRBJ2-5, with D possibly being TRBD2 (5 bases). Deletions cut 6 bases from V and 7 bases from J, with 15 bases between. Germline V CDR1 and CDR2: MDHEN, SYDVKM. The CDR3 runs to 13 residues. This CDR3 is CASRKRKGGTQYF. In nucleotides, the CDR3 is TGTGCCAGCAGGAAGCGGAAAGGTGGGACCCAGTACTTC.

CDR3 in amino acids: CASSGQGGNTIYF. As DNA, the CDR3 is TGTGCCAGTTCCGGACAGGGAGGAAACACCATATATTTT. J is TRBJ1-3 and V is TRBV18; TRBD1 matches 8 bases. With 9 bases clipped from V and 4 bases from J, the junction kept 5 bases outside the gene matches. Germline assignment: CDR1 KGHSH and CDR2 LQKENI. CDR3 size: 13 residues.

This clone was picked up a small number of times. The J gene is TRBJ1-1, the V gene TRBV15; no reliable D call. Trimming left V 0 bases short and J 3 bases short, with 8 bases between. CDR3 size: 14 residues. The germline V gene has CDR1 LNHNV and CDR2 YYDKDF (reference sequence). CDR3 region: CATSRDKRDTEAFF. DNA of the CDR3: TGTGCCACCAGCAGAGATAAGCGAGACACTGAAGCTTTCTTT. Full variable domain (remainder filled in from reference TRBV15 and TRBJ1-1): DAMVIQNPRYQVTQFGKPVTLSCSQTLNHNVMYWYQQKSSQAPKLLFHYYDKDFNNEADTPDNFQSRRPNTSFCFLDIRSPGLGDTAMYLCATSRDKRDTEAFFGQGTRLTVV.

The chain employs TRBV5-6 and TRBJ1-1; tentative D call: TRBD1 (6 bases). CDR1 and CDR2 (germline): SGHDT, YYEEEE. The length of the CDR3 is 15 residues. Trimming stripped 4 bases from V and 10 bases from J, with 23 bases between. The CDR3 loop is CASSRTGQGNLGAFF. The CDR3 DNA reads TGTGCCAGCAGCCGAACAGGGCAAGGTAATCTCGGAGCTTTCTTT.

Only one count was recorded for this clone. CDR3 nucleotide sequence: TGTGCCTGGAGTGTACGGGAGGGGCTGCGAGATACGCAGTATTTT. Translating gives CAWSVREGLRDTQYF. The V call is TRBV30, the J call TRBJ2-3, with 8 bases fitting TRBD2. V shed 0 bases and J 5 bases; nucleotides not matched to a gene: 7. Germline lookup yields CDR1 GTSNPN and CDR2 SVGIG (reference sequence). This CDR3 spans 15 amino acids.

The gene calls are TRBV4-1 and TRBJ2-1; 11 bases are shared with TRBD2. Germline V gene data show CDR1 as MGHRA and CDR2 as YSYEKL. With 5 bases clipped from V and 3 bases from J, the junction kept 9 bases outside the gene matches. CDR3 size: 17 residues. CDR3 in DNA: TGCGCCAGCAGCTTAACTAGCGGGGGTGTAAGCTACAATGAGCAGTTCTTC. Translating it yields CASSLTSGGVSYNEQFF.

CDR3 DNA sequence: TGTGCCAGCAGCGTACGGGGGGCCGGACCCACTGAAGCTTTCTTT. It translates to CASSVRGAGPTEAFF. The chain combines TRBV9 with TRBJ1-1, with D tentatively TRBD1 (6 bases). Germline V gene lookup returns CDR1 SGDLS and CDR2 YYNGEE. The ends were cut back, 1 base at V and 4 bases at J, with 14 bases in the middle. The CDR3 sequence is 15 residues long.

J is TRBJ2-1 and V is TRBV19; no clear D. The V end was cut by 5 bases, the J end by 8 bases, with 13 bases between. The CDR3 consists of 13 residues. Germline loops: CDR1 LNHDA, CDR2 SQIVND (reference sequence). The CDR3 loop is CASSPGSRYEQFF. The DNA for the CDR3 is TGTGCCAGTAGTCCCGGGTCAAGATATGAGCAGTTCTTC.